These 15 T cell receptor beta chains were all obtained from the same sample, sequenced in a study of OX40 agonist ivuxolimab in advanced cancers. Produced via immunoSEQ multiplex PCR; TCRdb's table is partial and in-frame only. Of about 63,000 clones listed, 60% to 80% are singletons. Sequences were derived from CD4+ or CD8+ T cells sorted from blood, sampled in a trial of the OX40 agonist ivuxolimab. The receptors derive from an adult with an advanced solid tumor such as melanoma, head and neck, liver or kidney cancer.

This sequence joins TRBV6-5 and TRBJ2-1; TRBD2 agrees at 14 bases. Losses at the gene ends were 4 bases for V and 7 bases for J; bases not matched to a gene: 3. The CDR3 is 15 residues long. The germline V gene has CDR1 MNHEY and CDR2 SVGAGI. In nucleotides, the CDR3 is TGTGCCAGCAGTTTGGGACTAGCGGGGGTGAATGAGCAGTTCTTC. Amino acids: CASSLGLAGVNEQFF.

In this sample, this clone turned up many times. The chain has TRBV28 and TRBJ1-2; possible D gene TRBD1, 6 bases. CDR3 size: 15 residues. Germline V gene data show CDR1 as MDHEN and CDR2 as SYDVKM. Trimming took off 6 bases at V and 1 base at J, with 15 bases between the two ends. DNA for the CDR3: TGTGCCAGCAGCCCAAGGGGGGCGGATAACTATGGCTACACCTTC. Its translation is CASSPRGADNYGYTF.

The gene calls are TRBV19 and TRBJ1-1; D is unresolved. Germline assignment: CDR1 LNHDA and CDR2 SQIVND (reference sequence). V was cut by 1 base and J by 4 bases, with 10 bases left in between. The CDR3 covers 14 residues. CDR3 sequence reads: CASSIGALATEAFF. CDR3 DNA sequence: TGTGCCAGTAGTATAGGGGCGTTGGCCACTGAAGCTTTCTTT.

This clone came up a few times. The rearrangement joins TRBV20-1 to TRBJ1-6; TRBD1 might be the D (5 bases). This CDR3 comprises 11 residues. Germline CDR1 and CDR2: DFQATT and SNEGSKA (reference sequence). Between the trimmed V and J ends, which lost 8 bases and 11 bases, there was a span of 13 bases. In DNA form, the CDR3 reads TGCAGTATAGGGGCGGACACACCCCTCCACTTT. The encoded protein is CSIGADTPLHF.

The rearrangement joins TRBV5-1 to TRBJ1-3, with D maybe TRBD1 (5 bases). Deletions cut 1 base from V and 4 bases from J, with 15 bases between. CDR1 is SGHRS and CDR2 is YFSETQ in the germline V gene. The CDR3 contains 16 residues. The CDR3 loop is CASSLLSSAGGNTIYF. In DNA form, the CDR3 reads TGCGCCAGCAGCTTGCTTTCCTCGGCAGGGGGAAACACCATATATTTT.

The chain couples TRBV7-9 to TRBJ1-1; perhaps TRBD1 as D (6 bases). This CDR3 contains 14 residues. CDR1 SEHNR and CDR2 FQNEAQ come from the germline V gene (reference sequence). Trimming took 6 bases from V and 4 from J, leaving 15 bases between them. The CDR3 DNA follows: TGTGCCAGCAGTTCCTACAGGGAGGGCACTGAAGCTTTCTTT. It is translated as CASSSYREGTEAFF. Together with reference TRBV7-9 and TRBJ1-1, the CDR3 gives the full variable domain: DTGVSQNPRHKITKRGQNVTFRCDPISEHNRLYWYRQTLGQGPEFLTYFQNEAQLEKSRLLSDRFSAERPKGSFSTLEIQRTEQGDSAMYLCASSSYREGTEAFFGQGTRLTVV.

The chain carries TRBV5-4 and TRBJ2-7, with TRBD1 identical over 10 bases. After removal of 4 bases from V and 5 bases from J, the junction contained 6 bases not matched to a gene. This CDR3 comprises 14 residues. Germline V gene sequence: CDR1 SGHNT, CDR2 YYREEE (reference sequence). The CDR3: CASSMDRGYDEQYF. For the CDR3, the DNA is TGTGCCAGCAGCATGGACAGGGGGTACGACGAGCAGTACTTC.

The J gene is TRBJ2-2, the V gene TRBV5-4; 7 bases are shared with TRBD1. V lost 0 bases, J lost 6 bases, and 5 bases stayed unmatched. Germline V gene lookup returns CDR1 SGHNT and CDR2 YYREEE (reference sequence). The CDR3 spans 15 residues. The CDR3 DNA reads TGTGCCAGCAGCTTGGACAGGGGTGTAGCCGGGGAGCTGTTTTTT. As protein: CASSLDRGVAGELFF. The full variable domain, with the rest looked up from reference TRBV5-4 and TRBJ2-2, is ETGVTQSPTHLIKTRGQQVTLRCSSQSGHNTVSWYQQALGQGPQFIFQYYREEENGRGNFPPRFSGLQFPNYSSELNVNALELDDSALYLCASSLDRGVAGELFFGEGSRLTVL.

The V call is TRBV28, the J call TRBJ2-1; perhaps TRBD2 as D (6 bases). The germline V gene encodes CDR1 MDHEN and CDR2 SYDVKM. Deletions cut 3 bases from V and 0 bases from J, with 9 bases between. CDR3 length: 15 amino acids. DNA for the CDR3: TGTGCCAGCAGTTTGGGACTCAGCTCCTACAATGAGCAGTTCTTC. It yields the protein CASSLGLSSYNEQFF. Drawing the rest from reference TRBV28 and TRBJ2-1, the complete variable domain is DVKVTQSSRYLVKRTGEKVFLECVQDMDHENMFWYRQDPGLGLRLIYFSYDVKMKEKGDIPEGYSVSREKKERFSLILESASTNQTSMYLCASSLGLSSYNEQFFGPGTRLTVL.

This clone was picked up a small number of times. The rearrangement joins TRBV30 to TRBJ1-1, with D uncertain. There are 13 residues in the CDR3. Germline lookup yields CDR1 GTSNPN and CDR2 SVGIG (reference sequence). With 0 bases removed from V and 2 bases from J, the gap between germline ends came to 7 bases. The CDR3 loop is CAWSVQTNTEAFF. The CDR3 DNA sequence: TGTGCCTGGAGTGTACAGACAAACACTGAAGCTTTCTTT.

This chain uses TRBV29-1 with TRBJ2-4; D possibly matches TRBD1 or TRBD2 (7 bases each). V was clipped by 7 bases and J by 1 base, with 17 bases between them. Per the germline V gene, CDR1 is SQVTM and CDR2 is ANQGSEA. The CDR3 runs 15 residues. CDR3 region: CSARQGGLAKNIQYF. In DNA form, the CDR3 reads TGCAGCGCCCGACAGGGAGGGTTGGCCAAAAACATTCAGTACTTC.

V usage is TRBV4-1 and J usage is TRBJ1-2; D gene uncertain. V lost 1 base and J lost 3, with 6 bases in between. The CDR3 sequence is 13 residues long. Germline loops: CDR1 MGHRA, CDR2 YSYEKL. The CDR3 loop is CASSQVSDYGYTF. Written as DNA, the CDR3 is TGCGCCAGCAGCCAAGTTTCTGACTATGGCTACACCTTC.

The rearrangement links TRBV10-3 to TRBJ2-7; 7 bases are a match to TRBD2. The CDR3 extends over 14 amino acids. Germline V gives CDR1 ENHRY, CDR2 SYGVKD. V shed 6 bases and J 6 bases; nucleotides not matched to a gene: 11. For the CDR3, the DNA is TGTGCCATCAGGGGCGGGGGAAGAAGGGGCGAGCAGTACTTC. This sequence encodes CAIRGGGRRGEQYF.

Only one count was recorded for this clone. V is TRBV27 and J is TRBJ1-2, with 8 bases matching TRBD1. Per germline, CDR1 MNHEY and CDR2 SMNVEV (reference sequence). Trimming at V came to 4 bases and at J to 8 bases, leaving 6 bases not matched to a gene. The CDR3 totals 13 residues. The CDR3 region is CASSSQGARGYTF. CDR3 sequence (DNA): TGTGCCAGCAGTTCCCAGGGGGCCCGGGGCTACACCTTC.

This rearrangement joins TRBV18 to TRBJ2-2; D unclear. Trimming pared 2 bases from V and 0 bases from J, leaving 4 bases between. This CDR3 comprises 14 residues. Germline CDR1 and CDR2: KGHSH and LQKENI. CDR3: CASSPGANTGELFF. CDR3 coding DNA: TGTGCCAGCTCACCAGGGGCGAACACCGGGGAGCTGTTTTTT.